This T cell receptor beta chain is from a study of shared clonotypes between healthy human individuals. Study information: CD8 memory received one plate per donor, CD8 naive two, CD4 memory three and CD4 naive three. General study findings and limits: Lower generation probabilities were found for non-shared clonotypes than for those shared by all four donors. Across subsets, estimated richness was generally greater for naive than for memory populations.

Subsets obtained from CD4+ cells comprised CD45RA+ naive and CD45RA-negative memory cells. On this clone: Its cognate antigen is unknown.

The assay was immunoSEQ multiplex PCR, and TCRdb's table has in-frame clones only and misses some. This repertoire shows approximately 2.5 million clones, just over 90% found once; its top ten account for under 0.15%. The sequencing input was naive CD4+ T cells sorted from blood. The subset here: CD45RA+ positively selected. The clonotype was recovered from a man aged 18 to 30 in good health.

The CDR3 coding sequence is TGTGCCAGCAGCTCTGGCCGGGGCCACCAAGAGACCCAGTACTTC. Translating it yields CASSSGRGHQETQYF. V and J are TRBV5-6 and TRBJ2-5; D is possibly TRBD1 or TRBD2 (5 bases each). Germline V lookup: CDR1 SGHDT, CDR2 YYEEEE. With 3 bases removed from V and 0 bases from J, the gap between germline ends came to 12 bases. The CDR3 consists of 15 residues.